This T cell receptor beta chain was retrieved from a study of T cells in Graves' hyperthyroidism and ophthalmopathy. Study-level points and caveats: Ophthalmopathy, as predicted by the model, came a median about seven months after the prediction. Researchers found most expanded thyroid clonotypes above 0.001 in blood as well. In simple terms, a model built on 13 V-J features told ophthalmopathy apart from stable hyperthyroidism.

Diagnosing involved the use of clinical symptoms, serum thyroxine and TRAb, thyroid ultrasound and orbital computed tomography. The TCR beta CDR3 regions underwent amplification using RNA transcripts as the source. HTBI primers were the set used in a first-round RT-PCR of the TCR CDR3. A single record per CDR3 protein comes from TCRdb applying MiXCR to the multiplex PCR reads. The data contain about 700,000 distinct CDR3 sequences, 40% to 55% of them singletons. J gave up 7 bases and V 6 bases, and 2 bases lay outside the gene matches. The CDR3 has 11 residues. A remark on this clonotype: The antigen remains unidentified.

Sequenced input: peripheral blood or thyroid tissue (not recorded which). The chain joins TRBV12-3 or TRBV12-4 to TRBJ1-1; 7 bases fit TRBD1. The TCR was taken from an adult man with Graves' disease, either hyperthyroidism or ophthalmopathy (not recorded which). The CDR3 protein is CASRGTDEAFF. In DNA, the CDR3 is TGTGCCAGCAGGGGGACAGATGAAGCTTTCTTT.